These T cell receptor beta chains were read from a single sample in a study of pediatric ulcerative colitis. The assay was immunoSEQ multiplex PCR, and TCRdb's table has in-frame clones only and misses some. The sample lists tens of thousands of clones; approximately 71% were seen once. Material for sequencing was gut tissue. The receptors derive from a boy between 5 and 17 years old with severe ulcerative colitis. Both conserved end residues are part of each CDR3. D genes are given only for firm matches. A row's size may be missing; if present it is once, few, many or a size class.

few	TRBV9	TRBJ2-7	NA	CASSSQPPYEQYF	TGTGCCAGCAGCTCCCAGCCTCCTTACGAGCAGTACTTC
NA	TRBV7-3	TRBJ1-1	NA	CASSLITDTEAFF	TGTGCCAGCAGCTTAATAACCGACACTGAAGCTTTCTTT
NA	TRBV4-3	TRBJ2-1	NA	CASSQDVRRDSYNEQFF	TGCGCCAGCAGCCAAGATGTCCGGAGAGACTCCTACAATGAGCAGTTCTTC
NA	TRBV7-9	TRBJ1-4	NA	CASSSAGQSNEKLFF	TGTGCCAGCAGCTCCGCGGGCCAGTCAAATGAAAAACTGTTTTTT
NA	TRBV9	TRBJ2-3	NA	CASSEGRTLPDTQYF	TGTGCCAGCAGCGAGGGGAGGACGTTGCCAGATACGCAGTATTTT
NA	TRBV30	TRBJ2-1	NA	CAWSPLNEQFF	TGTGCCTGGTCCCCCCTGAATGAGCAGTTCTTC
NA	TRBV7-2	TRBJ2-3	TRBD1	CASSLGGQGAWDTQYF	TGTGCCAGCAGCTTAGGAGGACAGGGGGCATGGGATACGCAGTATTTT
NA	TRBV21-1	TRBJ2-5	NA	CASSKEQREADQETQYF	TGTGCCAGCAGCAAAGAGCAGCGGGAGGCCGACCAAGAGACCCAGTACTTC
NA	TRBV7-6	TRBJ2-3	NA	CASSWASTDTQYF	TGTGCCAGCAGCTGGGCCAGCACAGATACGCAGTATTTT
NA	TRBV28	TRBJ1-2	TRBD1	CASFVGTGFSYGYTF	TGTGCCAGCTTCGTCGGGACAGGGTTTAGCTATGGCTACACCTTC
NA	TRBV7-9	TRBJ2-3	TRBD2	CASSRRTSGSTDTQYF	TGTGCCAGCAGCCGAAGGACTAGCGGGAGCACAGATACGCAGTATTTT
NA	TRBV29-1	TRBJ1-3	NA	CSVRMSGNTIYF	TGCAGCGTGCGAATGTCTGGAAACACCATATATTTT
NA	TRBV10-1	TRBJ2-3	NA	CASSARGGADTQYF	TGCGCCAGCAGCGCCAGGGGGGGGGCAGATACGCAGTATTTT
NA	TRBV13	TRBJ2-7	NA	CASSLTKNYEQYF	TGTGCCAGCAGCTTAACAAAGAACTACGAGCAGTACTTC
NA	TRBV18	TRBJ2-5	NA	CASSTGPDETQYF	TGTGCCAGCTCGACGGGACCCGACGAGACCCAGTACTTC
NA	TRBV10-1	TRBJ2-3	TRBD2	CASSEGLLAGVADTQYF	TGCGCCAGCAGTGAAGGTTTGCTAGCGGGAGTGGCAGATACGCAGTATTTT
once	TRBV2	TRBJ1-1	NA	CASSLDTEAFF	TGTGCCAGCAGTCTAGACACTGAAGCTTTCTTT
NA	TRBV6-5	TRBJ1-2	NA	CASSLGGTPLFGYTF	TGTGCCAGCAGCCTAGGCGGGACCCCCCTTTTTGGCTACACCTTC
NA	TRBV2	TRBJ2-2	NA	CASVMGLVNTGELFF	TGTGCCAGCGTGATGGGACTGGTGAACACCGGGGAGCTGTTTTTT
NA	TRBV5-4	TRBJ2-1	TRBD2	CASSRTSGRALGEQFF	TGTGCCAGCAGCCGGACTAGCGGGAGGGCCCTGGGTGAGCAGTTCTTC
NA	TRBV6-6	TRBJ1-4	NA	CASSYSSLNVGEKLFF	TGTGCCAGCAGTTACTCGAGCCTGAACGTGGGGGAAAAACTGTTTTTT
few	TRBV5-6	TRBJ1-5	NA	CASSSGQYNQPQHF	TGTGCCAGCAGCTCTGGACAGTACAATCAGCCCCAGCATTTT
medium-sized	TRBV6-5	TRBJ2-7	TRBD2	CASSYRQGGGRYEQYF	TGTGCCAGCAGTTACCGACAAGGTGGCGGGAGGTACGAGCAGTACTTC
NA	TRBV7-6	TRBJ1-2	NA	CASSPLGLLVNYGYTF	TGTGCCAGCAGCCCCCTGGGGCTATTGGTTAACTATGGCTACACCTTC
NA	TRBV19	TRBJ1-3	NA	CASITTGSGNTIYF	TGTGCCAGTATAACAACAGGGTCTGGAAACACCATATATTTT
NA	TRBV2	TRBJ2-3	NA	CASSWVPGDTQYF	TGTGCCAGCTCCTGGGTACCTGGGGATACGCAGTATTTT
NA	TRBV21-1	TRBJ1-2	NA	CASSKARVPRGLSLYGYTF	TGTGCCAGCAGCAAAGCTAGGGTTCCGAGGGGGCTCTCCCTTTATGGCTACACCTTC
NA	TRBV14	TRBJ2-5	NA	CASSARISETQYF	TGTGCCAGCAGCGCGCGAATCTCAGAGACCCAGTACTTC
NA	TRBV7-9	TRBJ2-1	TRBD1	CASSLGTGGNNEQFF	TGTGCCAGCAGCTTAGGGACAGGGGGGAACAATGAGCAGTTCTTC
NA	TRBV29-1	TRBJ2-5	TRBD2	CSVRGAGGLSETQYF	TGCAGCGTCCGAGGCGCGGGAGGCCTCAGCGAGACCCAGTACTTC
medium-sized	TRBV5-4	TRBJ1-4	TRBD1	CASSLRTGTNEKLFF	TGTGCCAGCAGCTTGAGGACAGGGACTAATGAAAAACTGTTTTTT
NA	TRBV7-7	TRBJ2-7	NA	CASSSSTESLGYEQYF	TGTGCTAGCAGCTCCTCTACGGAAAGTCTGGGTTACGAGCAGTACTTC
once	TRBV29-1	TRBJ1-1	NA	CSVPSGGQADEAFF	TGCAGCGTCCCCAGTGGGGGGCAGGCGGACGAAGCTTTCTTT
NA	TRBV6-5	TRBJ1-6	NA	CASSYRGYNSPLHF	TGTGCCAGCAGTTACCGGGGGTATAATTCACCCCTCCACTTT
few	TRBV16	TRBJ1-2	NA	CASSQMREEYGYTF	TGTGCCAGCAGCCAAATGAGGGAGGAGTATGGCTACACCTTC
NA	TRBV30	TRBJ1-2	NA	CAWSVRGRAGYTF	TGTGCCTGGAGTGTACGGGGAAGAGCGGGCTACACCTTC
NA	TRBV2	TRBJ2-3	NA	CASQRRGEGTDTQYF	TGTGCCAGCCAGCGCCGAGGTGAGGGCACAGATACGCAGTATTTT
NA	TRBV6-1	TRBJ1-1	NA	CASSFNRATEAFF	TGTGCCAGCAGTTTTAACAGGGCCACTGAAGCTTTCTTT
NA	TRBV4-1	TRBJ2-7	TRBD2	CASSQDLAGVSHEQYF	TGCGCCAGCAGCCAAGATCTAGCGGGAGTATCTCACGAGCAGTACTTC
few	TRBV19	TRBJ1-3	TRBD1	CASSRDRAGNTIYF	TGTGCCAGTAGTAGGGACAGGGCTGGAAACACCATATATTTT
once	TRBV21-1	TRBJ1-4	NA	CASSKACPGGGCEKLFF	TGTGCCAGCAGCAAAGCATGCCCAGGGGGCGGGTGTGAAAAACTGTTTTTT